A single T cell receptor (beta chain) is shown here with its context. Its antigen remains unidentified. Some clones are missing from TCRdb's copy, which holds only in-frame ones; the method was immunoSEQ multiplex PCR. The sample lists about 110,000 clones; more than 75% were seen once. J gave up 2 bases and V 1 base, and 2 bases lay outside the gene matches. The CDR3 is made up of 16 amino acids. Germline V gene lookup returns CDR1 SGHDN and CDR2 FVKESK. These data are taken from a study of T cell responses to AZD1222 COVID-19 vaccine. As for the study in general: Pooling covered second doses at about 4 or about 12 weeks.

Overall study findings and caveats: Distributed over spike, vaccine-associated CD4 TCRs predominated at 160-218 and 743-854. The donor cohort was predominantly white British with a female majority, and clonal diversity may have been underestimated. Compared with day 0, the breadth and depth of the Spike-specific TCR repertoire rose significantly after two doses of AZD1222.

This rearrangement joins TRBV14 to TRBJ2-7; 13 nucleotides align to TRBD2. The material sequenced was peripheral blood, taken on day 0 of AZD1222 vaccination. The clonotype originates from an adult in good health. CDR3 protein: CASSQGGLAGAYEQYF. CDR3 coding DNA: TGTGCCAGCAGCCAAGGAGGACTAGCGGGGGCCTACGAGCAGTACTTC. Full variable domain (remainder filled in from reference TRBV14 and TRBJ2-7): EAGVTQFPSHSVIEKGQTVTLRCDPISGHDNLYWYRRVMGKEIKFLLHFVKESKQDESGMPNNRFLAERTGGTYSTLKVQPAELEDSGVYFCASSQGGLAGAYEQYFGPGTRLTVT.